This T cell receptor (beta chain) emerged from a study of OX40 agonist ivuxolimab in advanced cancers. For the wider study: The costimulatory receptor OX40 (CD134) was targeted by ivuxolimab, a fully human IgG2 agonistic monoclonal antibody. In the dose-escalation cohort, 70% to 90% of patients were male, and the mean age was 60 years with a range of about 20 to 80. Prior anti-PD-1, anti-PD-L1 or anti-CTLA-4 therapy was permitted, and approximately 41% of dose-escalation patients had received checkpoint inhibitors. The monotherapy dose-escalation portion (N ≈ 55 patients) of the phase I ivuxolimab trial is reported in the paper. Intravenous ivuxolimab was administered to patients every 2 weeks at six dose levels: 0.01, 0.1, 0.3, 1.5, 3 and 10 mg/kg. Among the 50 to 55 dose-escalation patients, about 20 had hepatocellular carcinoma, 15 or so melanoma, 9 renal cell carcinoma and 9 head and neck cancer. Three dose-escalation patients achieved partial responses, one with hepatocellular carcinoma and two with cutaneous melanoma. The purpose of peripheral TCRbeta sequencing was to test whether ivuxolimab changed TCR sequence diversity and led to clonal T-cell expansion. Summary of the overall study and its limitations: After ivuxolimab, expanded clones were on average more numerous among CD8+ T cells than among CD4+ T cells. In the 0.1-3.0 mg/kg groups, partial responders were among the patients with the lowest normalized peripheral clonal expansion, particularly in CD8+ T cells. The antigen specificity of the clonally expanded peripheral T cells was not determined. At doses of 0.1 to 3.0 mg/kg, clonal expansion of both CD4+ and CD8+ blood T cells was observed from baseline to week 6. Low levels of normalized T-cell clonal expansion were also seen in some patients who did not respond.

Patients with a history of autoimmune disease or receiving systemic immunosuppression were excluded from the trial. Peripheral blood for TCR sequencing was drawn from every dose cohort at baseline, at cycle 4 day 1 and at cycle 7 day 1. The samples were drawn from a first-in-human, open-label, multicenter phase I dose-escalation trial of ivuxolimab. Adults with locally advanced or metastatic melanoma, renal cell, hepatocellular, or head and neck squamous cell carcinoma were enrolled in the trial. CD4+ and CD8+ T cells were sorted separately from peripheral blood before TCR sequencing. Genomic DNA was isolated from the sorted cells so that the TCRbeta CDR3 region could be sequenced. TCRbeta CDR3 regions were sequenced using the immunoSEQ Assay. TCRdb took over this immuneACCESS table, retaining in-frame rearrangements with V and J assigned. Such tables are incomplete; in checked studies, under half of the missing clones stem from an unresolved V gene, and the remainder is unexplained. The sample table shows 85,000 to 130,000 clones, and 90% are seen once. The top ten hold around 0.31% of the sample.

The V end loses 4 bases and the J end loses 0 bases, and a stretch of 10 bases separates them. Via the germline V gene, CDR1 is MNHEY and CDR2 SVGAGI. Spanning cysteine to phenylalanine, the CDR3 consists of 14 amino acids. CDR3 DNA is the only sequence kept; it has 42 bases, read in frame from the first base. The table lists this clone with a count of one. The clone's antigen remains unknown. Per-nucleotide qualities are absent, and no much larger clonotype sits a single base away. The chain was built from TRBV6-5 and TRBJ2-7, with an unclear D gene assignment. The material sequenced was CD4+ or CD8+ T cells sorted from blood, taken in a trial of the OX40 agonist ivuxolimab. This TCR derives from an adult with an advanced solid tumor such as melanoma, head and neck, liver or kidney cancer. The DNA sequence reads TGTGCCAGCAGTTCTACCCTCAGCTCCTACGAGCAGTACTTC. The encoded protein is CASSSTLSSYEQYF.